These 2 T cell receptor beta chains were sequenced from one sample in a study of blood T cell repertoires in COVID-19. Using immunoSEQ multiplex PCR, the repertoire was profiled, and TCRdb retains in-frame clones only, with some absent. The top ten clones hold roughly 3.4% of a sample with about 380,000 clones, roughly 85% of them seen once. The sequenced sample was peripheral blood. The receptor source for this set is a woman younger than 35 with acute or convalescent COVID-19.

This rearrangement joins TRBV7-2 to TRBJ2-2; tentatively, D is TRBD1 (6 bases). Germline V gene lookup returns CDR1 SGHTA and CDR2 FQGNSA. The V gene lost 5 bases and the J gene lost 5 bases, with 15 bases spanning the gap. This CDR3 has 15 residues. The CDR3 region is CASSPTGTQTGELFF. In DNA form, the CDR3 reads TGTGCCAGCAGCCCTACCGGGACACAGACCGGGGAGCTGTTTTTT.

The V call is TRBV29-1, the J call TRBJ2-1; 10 bases line up with TRBD2. CDR3 length: 15 amino acids. Germline CDR1 is SQVTM and CDR2 is ANQGSEA. Trimming cost V 2 bases and J 7 bases; bases outside gene matches: 8. The CDR3 nucleotides are TGCAGCGTTGAAATAGCGGGAGGCCTCGCGAATGAGCAGTTCTTC. This gives the protein CSVEIAGGLANEQFF.